This T cell receptor beta chain was captured in a study of OX40 agonist ivuxolimab in advanced cancers. Notes on the research overall: Ivuxolimab, which targeted the costimulatory receptor OX40 (CD134), was an agonistic, fully human IgG2 monoclonal antibody. Intravenous ivuxolimab was administered to patients every 2 weeks at six dose levels: 0.01, 0.1, 0.3, 1.5, 3 and 10 mg/kg. Among the 50 to 55 dose-escalation patients, 19 had hepatocellular carcinoma, approximately 15 melanoma, 9 renal cell carcinoma and 9 head and neck cancer. In the dose-escalation cohort, 82.7% of patients were male, and the mean age was roughly 60 years, with a range of roughly 20 to 80. Prior anti-PD-1, anti-PD-L1 or anti-CTLA-4 therapy was permitted, and checkpoint inhibitors had been received by 40% to 50% of dose-escalation patients. Partial responses occurred in three dose-escalation patients: two with cutaneous melanoma and one with hepatocellular carcinoma. Peripheral TCRbeta sequencing was intended to test whether TCR sequence diversity was altered and clonal T-cell expansion was caused by ivuxolimab. The paper reports the monotherapy dose-escalation portion (N of about 52 patients) of the phase I ivuxolimab trial.

Broad study findings and their caveats: At doses of 0.1 to 3.0 mg/kg, clonal expansion of both CD4+ and CD8+ blood T cells was observed from baseline to week 6. After ivuxolimab, more expanded clones were found on average in CD8+ T cells than in CD4+ T cells. Low levels of normalized T-cell clonal expansion were also seen in some patients who did not respond. In partial responders in the 0.1-3.0 mg/kg groups, normalized peripheral clonal expansion was found to be among the lowest, especially among CD8+ T cells. Which antigens the clonally expanded peripheral T cells were specific for was not determined.

Genomic DNA was isolated from the sorted cells so that the TCRbeta CDR3 region could be sequenced. The immunoSEQ Assay was used to sequence the TCRbeta CDR3 regions. This is the immuneACCESS table as TCRdb keeps it, with only in-frame sequences that have V and J called. A part of the clones is gone; compared with another copy, unresolved V genes explain less than half, and the rest is unexplained. The sample table contains 30,000 to 40,000 clones; only one count was recorded for around 81% of them. The ten largest make up around a fifth of the sample. This clone has only a few counts. Which antigen it targets is not known. No base-level quality is on record; no much larger clone is a single base apart. The trial excluded patients who had a history of autoimmune disease or who were on systemic immunosuppression. Peripheral blood for TCR sequencing was collected from all dose cohorts at baseline, on cycle 4 day 1, and on cycle 7 day 1. Samples were obtained from an open-label, multicenter, first-in-human phase I dose-escalation trial of ivuxolimab. Adults with locally advanced or metastatic melanoma, renal cell carcinoma, hepatocellular carcinoma or head and neck squamous cell carcinoma were enrolled in the trial. Before TCR sequencing, CD4+ T cells and CD8+ T cells were sorted from peripheral blood as separate populations.

The germline V gene gives CDR1 as SNHLY and CDR2 as FYNNEI. Including the terminal cysteine and phenylalanine, the CDR3 comprises 13 residues. Only the CDR3 DNA stays, 39 bases, in frame from base 1. V sheds 8 bases and J sheds 4 bases, leaving 12 bases between their ends. This sample comprised CD4+ or CD8+ T cells sorted from blood, obtained in a trial of the OX40 agonist ivuxolimab. The TCR sequence derives from an adult with an advanced solid tumor such as melanoma, head and neck, liver or kidney cancer. The chain uses TRBV2 and TRBJ1-5; D gene: possibly TRBD1, on 5 matching bases. Read as DNA, the sequence is TGTGCCAGCGTGAGGGGCGAAAATCAGCCCCAGCATTTT. This translates into CASVRGENQPQHF. Reference TRBV2 and TRBJ1-5 genes cover what lies past the CDR3, so the full variable domain is EPEVTQTPSHQVTQMGQEVILRCVPISNHLYFYWYRQILGQKVEFLVSFYNNEISEKSEIFDDQFSVERPDGSNFTLKIRSTKLEDSAMYFCASVRGENQPQHFGDGTRLSIL.